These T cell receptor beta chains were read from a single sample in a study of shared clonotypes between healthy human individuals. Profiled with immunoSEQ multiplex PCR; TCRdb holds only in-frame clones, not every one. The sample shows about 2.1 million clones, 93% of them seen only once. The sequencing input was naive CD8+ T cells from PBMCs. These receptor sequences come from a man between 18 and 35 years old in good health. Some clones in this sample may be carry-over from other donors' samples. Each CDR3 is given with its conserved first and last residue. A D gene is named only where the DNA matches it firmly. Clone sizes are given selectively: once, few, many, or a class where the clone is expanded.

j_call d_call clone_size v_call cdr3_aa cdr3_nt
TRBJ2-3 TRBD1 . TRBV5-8 CASSPGTGVGDTQYF TGTGCCAGCAGCCCGGGGACAGGGGTTGGGGATACGCAGTATTTT
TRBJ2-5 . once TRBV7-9 CASRGGHPRETQYF TGTGCCAGCCGCGGGGGCCACCCCCGAGAGACCCAGTACTTC
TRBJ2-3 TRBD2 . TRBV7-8 CASSTIAGGGDTQYF TGTGCCAGCAGCACCATAGCGGGAGGGGGAGATACGCAGTATTTT
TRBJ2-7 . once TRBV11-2 CASSLVRGVGTAYEQYF TGTGCCAGCAGCTTAGTGAGGGGGGTGGGGACGGCCTACGAGCAGTACTTC
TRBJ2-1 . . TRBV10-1 CASSSGTRVDNEQFF TGCGCCAGCAGTTCCGGGACAAGGGTAGACAATGAGCAGTTCTTC
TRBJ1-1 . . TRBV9 CASGSGHPNTEAFF TGTGCCAGCGGGAGTGGACACCCGAACACTGAAGCTTTCTTT
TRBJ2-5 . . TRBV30 CAWSAGGRETQYF TGTGCCTGGAGTGCTGGGGGGAGGGAGACCCAGTACTTC
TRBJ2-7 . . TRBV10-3 CAIKSLESTYEQYF TGTGCCATCAAATCTCTAGAAAGTACCTACGAGCAGTACTTC
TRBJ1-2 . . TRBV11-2 CASSLVSRADGYTF TGTGCCAGCAGCTTAGTCAGCAGGGCAGATGGCTACACCTTC
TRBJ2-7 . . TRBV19 CASSGGRREMSYEQYF TGTGCCAGTAGTGGGGGGCGTCGGGAGATGTCCTACGAGCAGTACTTC
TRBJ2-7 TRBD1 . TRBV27 CASSLVQGAREQYF TGTGCCAGCAGTTTAGTACAGGGGGCAAGGGAGCAGTACTTC
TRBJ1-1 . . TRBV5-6 CASRSSGLRGAFF TGTGCCAGCCGCTCGTCCGGGCTTCGGGGAGCTTTCTTT
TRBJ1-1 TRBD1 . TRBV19 CASRRIRDRDTEAFF TGTGCCAGTAGAAGAATCCGGGACAGAGACACTGAAGCTTTCTTT
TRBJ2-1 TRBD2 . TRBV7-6 CASSLARGLAGEEQFF TGTGCCAGCAGCTTAGCGCGGGGACTAGCGGGAGAAGAGCAGTTCTTC
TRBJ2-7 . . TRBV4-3 CASSQSAGETYEQYF TGCGCCAGCAGCCAGTCAGCCGGGGAAACCTACGAGCAGTACTTC
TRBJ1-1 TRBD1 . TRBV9 CASSVTGASGTEAFF TGTGCCAGCAGCGTAACAGGGGCGTCGGGCACTGAAGCTTTCTTT